This TCR beta chain was captured by sequencing in a study of human T cells and chemical hapten exposure. Time point specified: pre-sensitization, week 0. As to treatment: therapeutic diphenylcyclopropenone sensitization with weekly scalp DPC. Alopecia patients, 18 to 70 years old and DPC-suitable, served as donors. This clonotype occurred many times. V was trimmed by 2 bases and J by 5 bases, leaving 6 bases between them. The CDR3 is 13 residues long. TCRdb passed the RACE reads through MiXCR, listing each CDR3 protein once. The table shows some 300,000 distinct CDR3 sequences, with approximately 5% occurring only once.

The TCR comes from a woman aged 18-29 years with alopecia areata. Some clones in this sample may be carry-over from other donors' samples. This material consisted of whole blood, taken in connection with sensitization to the hapten diphenylcyclopropenone (DPC). The chain links TRBV12-3 or TRBV12-4 to TRBJ1-4, with D tentatively TRBD1 (5 bases). The CDR3, as DNA: TGTGCCAGCAGTTTACGACAGAATGAAAAACTGTTTTTT. Translating gives CASSLRQNEKLFF.